This T cell receptor beta chain was identified in a study of OX40 agonist ivuxolimab in advanced cancers. About the research overall: As their treatment, patients were administered ivuxolimab, an agonistic anti-OX40 (CD134) antibody.

Study findings and constraints: Among the lowest peripheral clonal expansion occurred in 0.1-3.0 mg/kg partial responders. The study found that CD8+ T cells averaged more expanded clones than CD4+. The study did not work out the antigen specificity of the expanded peripheral T cells.

This table comes from immunoSEQ multiplex PCR, and its TCRdb copy is limited to in-frame clones, with some not included. The sample includes tens of thousands of clones, around 88% of them seen just once. Per the germline V gene, CDR1 is SGDLS and CDR2 is YYNGEE. The CDR3 length is 14 residues. Trimming left V 4 bases short and J 4 bases short, with 15 bases between. On this clone: Its antigen is undetermined.

The sample was CD4+ or CD8+ T cells sorted from blood, taken in a trial of the OX40 agonist ivuxolimab. This TCR derives from an adult with an advanced solid tumor such as melanoma, head and neck, liver or kidney cancer. The chain recombines TRBV9 with TRBJ2-7; D is uncertain. CDR3 in DNA: TGTGCCAGCAGCCCTCGGACCAGGACGTACGAGCAGTACTTC. Protein product: CASSPRTRTYEQYF.